The 5 T cell receptor beta chains in this list originate from one sample, sequenced in a study of monozygotic twins with cystic fibrosis (TCRdb year 2021). Receptor amplification or capture employed the immunoSEQ multiplex PCR assay. TCRdb carries this immuneACCESS record with in-frame sequences only. Its versions omit some clonotypes, under half of them owing to an unresolved V gene in the studies checked, with the rest unexplained. A total of around 20,000 clones appear in this sample, about 83% of them only once. Of the sample, around 1.3% is held by the ten largest clones. The sequenced sample consisted of blood. These receptors all come from a woman in her thirties with cystic fibrosis.

DNA for the CDR3: TGTGCCAGCAAATCCTGGGAGAGGGAGACCCAGTACTTC. Translation: CASKSWERETQYF. The chain links TRBV28 to TRBJ2-5, with a possible D match to TRBD2 (5 bases). The CDR3 has 13 amino acids. Germline CDR1 and CDR2: MDHEN and SYDVKM. The ends were cut back, 7 bases at V and 5 bases at J, with 14 bases in the middle.

V is TRBV29-1 and J is TRBJ2-7; possible D gene TRBD2, 7 bases. V was cut by 1 base and J by 3 bases, with 13 bases left in between. From germline, CDR1 is SQVTM and CDR2 ANQGSEA. The CDR3 runs to 14 residues. The CDR3 coding sequence is TGCAGCGTTGAAGGCGGGGGCGCAGACTACGAGCAGTACTTC. Translation gives CSVEGGGADYEQYF.

This sequence joins TRBV5-4 and TRBJ2-6, with 7 bases lining up with TRBD1. Trimming removed 4 bases from V and 4 bases from J; junction bases left unmatched: 11. Germline CDR1 and CDR2: SGHNT and YYREEE (reference sequence). CDR3 length equals 17 residues. The CDR3 nucleotides are TGTGCCAGCAGCACCCCTAGTGGACAGGCCGGGGCCAACGTCCTGACTTTC. It encodes CASSTPSGQAGANVLTF.

This chain connects TRBV10-1 to TRBJ2-7, with TRBD1 as a possible D gene (6 bases). Per germline, CDR1 WNHNN and CDR2 SYGVQD (reference sequence). The CDR3 contains 15 residues. The V and J ends lost 3 bases and 2 bases respectively, with 14 bases between them. The CDR3 loop is CASSDPGKGAYEQYF. The CDR3 coding sequence is TGCGCCAGCAGTGACCCGGGAAAGGGGGCCTACGAGCAGTACTTC.

This chain links TRBV5-6 with TRBJ2-3; D is unresolved. Germline V lookup: CDR1 SGHDT, CDR2 YYEEEE. This CDR3 has 19 residues. Trimming left V 6 bases short and J 0 bases short, with 26 bases between. For the CDR3, the DNA is TGTGCCAGCATCGGGTCCCGCGGCCGATCCCCAGAGAGCACAGATACGCAGTATTTT. Protein sequence: CASIGSRGRSPESTDTQYF.